This entry lists 10 T cell receptor beta chains sequenced from one sample in a study of CXCR3-negative and CXCR3-positive naive CD8 T cells. General study findings and limits: TRB CDR3 hydrophobicity was greater in CXCR3-positive naive cells than in CXCR3-negative naive cells.

cDNA libraries for TRB were generated by 5' RACE incorporating UMI labels. Reprocessing the 5' RACE reads, TCRdb reports a single entry for every CDR3 protein and omits DNA. This repertoire includes 85,000 to 120,000 distinct CDR3 sequences. These receptors' targets are unknown. The sequenced material came from naive CXCR3+ CD8+ T cells from blood. Indicated subset: CD45RO-CCR7+CD27+CD95- naive CD8+ T cells expressing CXCR3 (TNR3+). Source of these receptors: a human donor in good health. Some clones in this sample may be carry-over from other donors' samples.

The chain joins TRBV20-1 to TRBJ2-7; the D call from TCRdb, TRBD2, cannot be confirmed without DNA. Germline V lookup: CDR1 DFQATT, CDR2 SNEGSKA (reference sequence). There are 13 residues in the CDR3. CDR3 sequence: CSAKGLAVYEQYF.

The gene calls are TRBV20-1 and TRBJ2-7; there is no DNA to check the TCRdb D call of TRBD2. Germline V lookup: CDR1 DFQATT, CDR2 SNEGSKA (reference sequence). This CDR3 contains 13 residues. The CDR3 here is CSAVDYTAYEQYF.

The chain uses TRBV4-3 and TRBJ1-1; without DNA, the TCRdb call of TRBD1 cannot be checked. The V gene's germline CDR1 is LGHNA and CDR2 YSLEER. The CDR3 runs 15 residues. The chain's CDR3 is CASSQLRDRDTEAFF.

This chain uses TRBV6-5 with TRBJ2-5. This CDR3 region has 13 residues. The germline gives CDR1 MNHEY, CDR2 SVGAGI. The CDR3 loop is CASSPGNQETQYF.

V usage is TRBV5-1 and J usage is TRBJ1-1; TCRdb proposes TRBD1, but this gene call is untestable without DNA. CDR3 length: 13 residues. Germline V gene data show CDR1 as SGHRS and CDR2 as YFSETQ. The CDR3 sequence: CASSLEQGIEAFF.

This chain connects TRBV4-1 to TRBJ2-7. This CDR3 is 14 amino acids long. Germline V gene lookup returns CDR1 MGHRA and CDR2 YSYEKL. This chain's CDR3 is CASSHTTGPYEQYF.

The chain couples TRBV29-1 to TRBJ1-1. Germline V gives CDR1 SQVTM, CDR2 ANQGSEA. The CDR3 covers 14 residues. The CDR3 here is CSVEVGGGWSEAFF.

The chain recombines TRBV29-1 with TRBJ2-7; TCRdb returns TRBD1, unconfirmable since there is no DNA. This CDR3 contains 15 residues. Per germline, CDR1 SQVTM and CDR2 ANQGSEA. CDR3: CSVEGVPGSGYEQYF.

This sequence joins TRBV7-9 and TRBJ2-7; TCRdb lists TRBD2, though no DNA is available to test this call. The CDR3 extends over 15 amino acids. CDR1 and CDR2 (germline): SEHNR, FQNEAQ (reference sequence). The chain's CDR3 is CASSTTSGGSYEQYF.

The chain joins TRBV9 to TRBJ2-3. The CDR3 totals 12 residues. Germline CDR1 SGDLS, CDR2 YYNGEE. The CDR3 loop is CASSVVGDTQYF.